The sequence of this TCR beta chain was determined in a study of blood T cell repertoires in COVID-19. The CDR3 runs to 16 residues. V was shortened by 0 bases and J by 6 bases, with 18 bases between the two germline ends. The V gene's germline CDR1 is MNHEY and CDR2 SVGAGI. In the original workflow: The authors estimated nucleated cell counts from reference gene primer amplification. TCRdb's table, derived via immunoSEQ multiplex PCR, lists solely in-frame clones and lacks some. The V and J calls and clone size come from that table; D and trimming were worked out from the DNA. The top ten clones hold approximately 3.6% of a sample with about 380,000 clones, around 85% of them seen once.

Sequenced: peripheral blood. The chain couples TRBV6-5 to TRBJ2-7, with D maybe TRBD2 (5 bases). This sequence was found in a woman between 18 and 30 years old with acute or convalescent COVID-19. The CDR3 spells CASSYSPRELGVEQYF. CDR3 coding DNA: TGTGCCAGCAGTTACTCCCCGAGGGAGTTGGGAGTCGAGCAGTACTTC.